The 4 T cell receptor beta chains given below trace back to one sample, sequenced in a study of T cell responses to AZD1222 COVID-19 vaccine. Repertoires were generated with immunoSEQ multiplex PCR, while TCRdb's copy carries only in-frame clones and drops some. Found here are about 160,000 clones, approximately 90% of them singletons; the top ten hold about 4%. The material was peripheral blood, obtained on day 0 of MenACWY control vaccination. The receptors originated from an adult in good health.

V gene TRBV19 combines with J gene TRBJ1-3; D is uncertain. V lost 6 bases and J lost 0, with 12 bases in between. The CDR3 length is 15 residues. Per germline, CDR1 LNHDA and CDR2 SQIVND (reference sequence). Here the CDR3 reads CASSAARGSGNTIYF. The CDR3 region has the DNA TGTGCCAGTAGCGCTGCTCGCGGCTCTGGAAACACCATATATTTT.

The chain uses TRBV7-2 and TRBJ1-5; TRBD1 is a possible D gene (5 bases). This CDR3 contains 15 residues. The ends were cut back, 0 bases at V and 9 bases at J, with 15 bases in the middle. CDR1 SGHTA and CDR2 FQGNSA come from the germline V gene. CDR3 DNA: TGTGCCAGCAGCTTAGCGGGACCGGATTTGGGGCCCCAGCATTTT. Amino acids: CASSLAGPDLGPQHF. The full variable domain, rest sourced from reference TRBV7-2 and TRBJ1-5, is GAGVSQSPSNKVTEKGKDVELRCDPISGHTALYWYRQSLGQGLEFLIYFQGNSAPDKSGLPSDRFSAERTGGSVSTLTIQRTQQEDSAVYLCASSLAGPDLGPQHFGDGTRLSIL.

The CDR3 nucleotides read TGTGCCAGTAGTATGACAGGATTGAACACTGAAGCTTTCTTT. Its protein is CASSMTGLNTEAFF. V is TRBV19 and J is TRBJ1-1; D perhaps matches TRBD1 (6 bases). This CDR3 is built from 14 residues. Trimming cost V 3 bases and J 0 bases, with 8 bases left between them. Germline CDR1 and CDR2: LNHDA and SQIVND (reference sequence).

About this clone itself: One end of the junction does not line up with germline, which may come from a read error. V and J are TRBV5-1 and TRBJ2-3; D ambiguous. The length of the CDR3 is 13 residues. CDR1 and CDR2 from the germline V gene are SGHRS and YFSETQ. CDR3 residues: CASSLGYPDTQYF. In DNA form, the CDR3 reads TGCGCCAGCAGTTTGGGCTACCCAGATACGCAGTATTTT.